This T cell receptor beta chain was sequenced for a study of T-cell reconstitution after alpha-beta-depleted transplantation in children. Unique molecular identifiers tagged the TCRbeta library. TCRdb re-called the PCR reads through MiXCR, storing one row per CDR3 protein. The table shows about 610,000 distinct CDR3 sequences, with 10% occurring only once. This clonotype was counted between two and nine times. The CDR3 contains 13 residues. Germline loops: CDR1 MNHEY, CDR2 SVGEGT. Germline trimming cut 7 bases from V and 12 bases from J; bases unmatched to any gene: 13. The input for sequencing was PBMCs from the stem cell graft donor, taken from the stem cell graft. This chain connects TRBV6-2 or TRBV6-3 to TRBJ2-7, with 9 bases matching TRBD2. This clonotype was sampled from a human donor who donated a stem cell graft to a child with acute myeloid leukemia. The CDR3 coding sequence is TGTGCCAGCATGGCTAGCGGGACAGATTCCCGGTACTTC. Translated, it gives CASMASGTDSRYF.